The rows below give T cell receptor beta chains drawn from one sample of a study of blood T cell repertoires in COVID-19. Profiling relied on immunoSEQ multiplex PCR, and the TCRdb table lists in-frame clones only, not all of them. The sample carries 55,000 to 70,000 clones, about four fifths recorded once. The material sequenced was peripheral blood. Receptors were obtained from a woman aged 80 or older with acute or convalescent COVID-19. Both conserved end residues are part of each CDR3. Each record gives: D gene, clone size, J gene, V gene, CDR3 DNA, CDR3 protein. A D gene is named only where the DNA matches it firmly. Rows may omit the clone size; those that give it use once, few, many or a size class.

D: TRBD1; size: .; J: TRBJ2-5; V: TRBV27; DNA: TGTGCCAGCACGAGAACAGGGGACACCGCGGCCCAGTACTTC; CDR3: CASTRTGDTAAQYF
D: TRBD1; size: .; J: TRBJ2-7; V: TRBV24-1; DNA: TGTGCCACCGAGACAGGGCAGGCCTACGAGCAGTACTTC; CDR3: CATETGQAYEQYF
D: TRBD2; size: once; J: TRBJ2-1; V: TRBV7-8; DNA: TGTGCCAGCAGCCCCCTAGGGACTAGCGGGAGTAATGAGCAGTTCTTC; CDR3: CASSPLGTSGSNEQFF
D: TRBD2; size: few; J: TRBJ2-7; V: TRBV5-1; DNA: TGCGCCAGCAGCTTCGGCGGGAGGCCCCCCTACGAGCAGTACTTC; CDR3: CASSFGGRPPYEQYF
D: .; size: few; J: TRBJ1-3; V: TRBV6-5; DNA: TGTGCCAGCAGGTCCGGGGGGGCCTCTGGAAACACCATATATTTT; CDR3: CASRSGGASGNTIYF
D: .; size: .; J: TRBJ1-6; V: TRBV30; DNA: TGTGCAATCAGGGAGGTTCGTTCCTATAATTCACCCCTCCACTTT; CDR3: CAIREVRSYNSPLHF
D: TRBD1; size: .; J: TRBJ2-6; V: TRBV7-2; DNA: TGTGCCAGCAGCGACAGGGGAACTGGGGCCAACGTCCTGACTTTC; CDR3: CASSDRGTGANVLTF
D: .; size: few; J: TRBJ2-1; V: TRBV6-1; DNA: TGTGCCAGCAGTGACGCACGGGGGAGCTCCTACAATGAGCAGTTCTTC; CDR3: CASSDARGSSYNEQFF
D: .; size: .; J: TRBJ2-4; V: TRBV3-1/TRBV3-2; DNA: TGTGCCAGCAGCCAAAACTTTAAGGGGTTGGTAAAAAACATTCAGTACTTC; CDR3: CASSQNFKGLVKNIQYF
D: .; size: .; J: TRBJ2-3; V: TRBV7-9; DNA: TGTGCCAGCAGCTCGGGGGAAGTGAGAACAGATACGCAGTATTTT; CDR3: CASSSGEVRTDTQYF
D: TRBD1; size: .; J: TRBJ2-1; V: TRBV6-5; DNA: TGTGCCAGCAGTTACCAGGGACAGGGACAGTTCTTC; CDR3: CASSYQGQGQFF
D: TRBD1; size: .; J: TRBJ2-7; V: TRBV5-1; DNA: TGCGCCAGCAGCTTACAGACAGGGGGTTTCTACGAGCAGTACTTC; CDR3: CASSLQTGGFYEQYF
D: TRBD2; size: .; J: TRBJ2-2; V: TRBV2; DNA: TGTGCCAGCAGTTGGCGGATGGGGACTAGCCGAGGCGGGGAGCTGTTTTTT; CDR3: CASSWRMGTSRGGELFF
D: TRBD1; size: .; J: TRBJ2-5; V: TRBV30; DNA: TGTGCCTGGGCACAACTGGACAGGTTCCAAGAGACCCAGTACTTC; CDR3: CAWAQLDRFQETQYF
D: .; size: .; J: TRBJ2-7; V: TRBV19; DNA: TGTGCCAGTAGTATCGGGCAGGGAGGCTACGAGCAGTACTTC; CDR3: CASSIGQGGYEQYF
D: .; size: .; J: TRBJ1-2; V: TRBV7-2; DNA: TGTGCCAGCAGCTTAGAAGAGAGGAGTAAATATGGCTACACCTTC; CDR3: CASSLEERSKYGYTF
D: .; size: .; J: TRBJ1-2; V: TRBV7-2; DNA: TGTGCCAGCAGCTTATACCCCACGACAGTGGGCTATGGCTACACCTTC; CDR3: CASSLYPTTVGYGYTF
D: TRBD1; size: once; J: TRBJ2-7; V: TRBV28; DNA: TGTGCCAGTGTCCGCAGGGGGCTAGCCTACGAGCAGTACTTC; CDR3: CASVRRGLAYEQYF
D: TRBD2; size: .; J: TRBJ2-7; V: TRBV3-1/TRBV3-2; DNA: TGTGCCAGCAGCCTCGGACTAGCGGGAGGGCCCCCCTACGAGCAGTACTTC; CDR3: CASSLGLAGGPPYEQYF
D: .; size: .; J: TRBJ1-4; V: TRBV7-9; DNA: TGTGCCAGCAGCCCCTCAAGTGAGGAAAAACTGTTTTTT; CDR3: CASSPSSEEKLFF
D: .; size: .; J: TRBJ1-5; V: TRBV7-8; DNA: TGTGCCAGCAACTCTCTCCGTCGGAACAGGAGTTATCAGCCCCAGCATTTT; CDR3: CASNSLRRNRSYQPQHF
D: .; size: .; J: TRBJ2-3; V: TRBV27; DNA: TGTGCCAGCAGTCCCGGGATCCTAGCGAACACAGATACGCAGTATTTT; CDR3: CASSPGILANTDTQYF
D: TRBD2; size: .; J: TRBJ2-2; V: TRBV11-1; DNA: TGTGCCAGCAGCCTAAACGGGAGGCCGGACACCGGGGAGCTGTTTTTT; CDR3: CASSLNGRPDTGELFF
D: .; size: .; J: TRBJ2-5; V: TRBV18; DNA: TGTGCCAGCTCACCCTTGGCAGTCCAAGAGACCCAGTACTTC; CDR3: CASSPLAVQETQYF
D: TRBD2; size: .; J: TRBJ2-3; V: TRBV7-2; DNA: TGTGCCAGCAGCTTAGGGCTAGCGGGGGGGACGACAGATACGCAGTATTTT; CDR3: CASSLGLAGGTTDTQYF
D: TRBD2; size: .; J: TRBJ2-3; V: TRBV7-3; DNA: TGTGCCAGCAGCCCAAGCGGGGGGGGAGATACGCAGTATTTT; CDR3: CASSPSGGGDTQYF
D: .; size: .; J: TRBJ1-3; V: TRBV9; DNA: TGTGCCAGCAGCGTTAGCTCTGGAAACACCATATATTTT; CDR3: CASSVSSGNTIYF
D: .; size: .; J: TRBJ1-2; V: TRBV11-2; DNA: TGTGCCAGCAGCTTTTTTCTGGGGCACTATGGCTACACCTTC; CDR3: CASSFFLGHYGYTF
D: TRBD1; size: few; J: TRBJ1-5; V: TRBV5-1; DNA: TGCGCCAGCAGCTTAGGGACAGGGGGAGGCAATCAGCCCCAGCATTTT; CDR3: CASSLGTGGGNQPQHF
D: TRBD1; size: .; J: TRBJ2-5; V: TRBV4-1; DNA: TGCGCCAGCAGCCAACTGACAGGGGGGAACCAAGAGACCCAGTACTTC; CDR3: CASSQLTGGNQETQYF
D: .; size: .; J: TRBJ1-1; V: TRBV21-1; DNA: TGTGCCAGCAGCAAAGGCGGAGGTGGGAACACTGAAGCTTTCTTT; CDR3: CASSKGGGGNTEAFF
D: .; size: .; J: TRBJ2-1; V: TRBV3-1/TRBV3-2; DNA: TGTGCCAGCAGCGCCCCGGGACTGAGCTCCTACAATGAGCAGTTCTTC; CDR3: CASSAPGLSSYNEQFF
D: TRBD1; size: .; J: TRBJ1-2; V: TRBV5-4; DNA: TGTGCCAGCAGTCCGGGACAGGGGACTAACTATGGCTACACCTTC; CDR3: CASSPGQGTNYGYTF
D: .; size: .; J: TRBJ2-7; V: TRBV27; DNA: TGTGCCAGCAGTTTTTGGCGACAGTCCTACGAGCAGTACTTC; CDR3: CASSFWRQSYEQYF
D: .; size: .; J: TRBJ2-5; V: TRBV6-5; DNA: TGTGCCAGCAGTAGAACAGCGGAAGAGACCCAGTACTTC; CDR3: CASSRTAEETQYF
D: TRBD1; size: few; J: TRBJ2-1; V: TRBV7-9; DNA: TGTGCCAGCAGCTCTCGGGACAGCCTATACAATGAGCAGTTCTTC; CDR3: CASSSRDSLYNEQFF
D: TRBD1; size: .; J: TRBJ1-2; V: TRBV6-5; DNA: TGTGCCAGCAGGTCAGGGGGCGCGTATGGCTACACCTTC; CDR3: CASRSGGAYGYTF
D: TRBD2; size: .; J: TRBJ2-3; V: TRBV5-1; DNA: TGCGCCAGCAGCTTGCTCAGCCCGACTAGCGGGAGGGCCTTCACAGATACGCAGTATTTT; CDR3: CASSLLSPTSGRAFTDTQYF
D: .; size: .; J: TRBJ1-5; V: TRBV21-1; DNA: TGTGCCAGCAGAATAACACCGTGGGGGGAAATTGGCAATCAGCCCCAGCATTTT; CDR3: CASRITPWGEIGNQPQHF
D: TRBD2; size: .; J: TRBJ2-7; V: TRBV25-1; DNA: TGTGCCAGCAGTGGGGGACTAGCGGGAGGCCATCGCTCCTACGAGCAGTACTTC; CDR3: CASSGGLAGGHRSYEQYF
D: .; size: .; J: TRBJ2-7; V: TRBV16; DNA: TGTGCCAGCAGCCAATCTATGGTGGGGCCCCTCCCCGACGAGCAGTACTTC; CDR3: CASSQSMVGPLPDEQYF
D: .; size: .; J: TRBJ2-7; V: TRBV6-2/TRBV6-3; DNA: TGTGCCAGCAGTTCTCAGGACAACTACTACGAGCAGTACTTC; CDR3: CASSSQDNYYEQYF
D: TRBD2; size: .; J: TRBJ2-5; V: TRBV7-3; DNA: TGTGCCAGCAGCTTAGGGGGTAGCGGGAGGTACCAAGAGACCCAGTACTTC; CDR3: CASSLGGSGRYQETQYF
D: TRBD1; size: .; J: TRBJ1-1; V: TRBV13; DNA: TGTGCCAGCAGCTTGGACAGGGCCCGAGTTGGGGCTTTCTTT; CDR3: CASSLDRARVGAFF
D: TRBD2; size: .; J: TRBJ2-7; V: TRBV7-6; DNA: TGTGCCAGCAGCTTAGCTTTCACTAGCGGGGGGGCAAAGTACGAGCAGTACTTC; CDR3: CASSLAFTSGGAKYEQYF
D: TRBD1; size: .; J: TRBJ2-7; V: TRBV19; DNA: TGTGCCAGTAGTTATCAACCCGGGACAGAACCTTACGAGCAGTACTTC; CDR3: CASSYQPGTEPYEQYF
D: TRBD1; size: .; J: TRBJ2-1; V: TRBV19; DNA: TGTGCCAGCGCCCGGGACAGGGGCTATGAGCAGTTCTTC; CDR3: CASARDRGYEQFF
D: .; size: .; J: TRBJ2-7; V: TRBV28; DNA: TGTGCCAGCACCGTGGGACTGGACGAGCAGTACTTC; CDR3: CASTVGLDEQYF
D: .; size: .; J: TRBJ1-3; V: TRBV30; DNA: TGTGCCTGGAGAACTCAAATCTCTGGAAACACCATATATTTT; CDR3: CAWRTQISGNTIYF
D: TRBD2; size: .; J: TRBJ2-2; V: TRBV5-1; DNA: TGCGCCAGCAGCTTGACTAGCGGGTCGAACACCGGGGAGCTGTTTTTT; CDR3: CASSLTSGSNTGELFF
D: TRBD1; size: .; J: TRBJ1-2; V: TRBV7-6; DNA: TGTGCCAGCAGCCGAGGGACAGGGATTAACTATGGCTACACCTTC; CDR3: CASSRGTGINYGYTF
D: .; size: .; J: TRBJ2-7; V: TRBV5-1; DNA: TGCTCAACAAGGGGCAGGCAGCCTCTCTACGAGCAGTACTTC; CDR3: CSTRGRQPLYEQYF
D: .; size: few; J: TRBJ1-2; V: TRBV3-1/TRBV3-2; DNA: TGTGCCAGCAGCCAACGGGGGGGCCGGGACATCCTCTATGGCTACACCTTC; CDR3: CASSQRGGRDILYGYTF
D: .; size: .; J: TRBJ2-7; V: TRBV24-1; DNA: TGTGCCACCAGGCCAGACGAGCAGTACTTC; CDR3: CATRPDEQYF
D: .; size: .; J: TRBJ1-2; V: TRBV28; DNA: TGTGCCAGCAGTTTAACGGCAGGGTCGACCTATGGCTACACCTTC; CDR3: CASSLTAGSTYGYTF